This is a list of T cell receptor beta chains from one sample in a study of cytomegalovirus exposure and HLA in healthy donors. Profiling relied on immunoSEQ multiplex PCR, and the TCRdb table lists in-frame clones only, not all of them. The data contain some 77,000 clones, 79% of them singletons. The source material was PBMCs. The receptors come from a middle-aged woman in good health and CMV-seropositive. Each CDR3 is given with its conserved first and last residue. The order of the fields is D gene, clone size, V gene, J gene, CDR3 DNA, CDR3 protein. The D gene is left open where the match is weak. Part of the rows lack a size; the others show once, few, many or a class for expanded clones.

TRBD2	.	TRBV9	TRBJ2-5	TGTGCCAGCAGTCTCACTAGCGGACAAGAGACCCAGTACTTC	CASSLTSGQETQYF
TRBD1	once	TRBV2	TRBJ1-4	TGTGCCAGCGAGACAGGGTATGAAAAACTGTTTTTT	CASETGYEKLFF
.	.	TRBV29-1	TRBJ2-7	TGCAGCGCTCTCACCAGGGTTTCCTACGAGCAGTACTTC	CSALTRVSYEQYF
.	.	TRBV6-5	TRBJ2-7	TGTGCCAGCCGCCCACCAGAAGCGGCCCCCTACGAGCAGTACTTC	CASRPPEAAPYEQYF
.	.	TRBV2	TRBJ1-2	TGTGCCAGCAGTGACACAGGTACTAACTATGGCTACACCTTC	CASSDTGTNYGYTF
.	.	TRBV6-1	TRBJ2-7	TGTGCCAGCAGTGAGTGGGGCAGAAACTACGAGCAGTACTTC	CASSEWGRNYEQYF
.	.	TRBV6-5	TRBJ2-7	TGTGCCAGCAGGTCACCGGTTTCCTACGAGCAGTACTTC	CASRSPVSYEQYF
TRBD1	.	TRBV19	TRBJ2-1	TGTGCCATAAAGACAGGGGGCTCCTACAATGAGCAGTTCTTC	CAIKTGGSYNEQFF
.	.	TRBV19	TRBJ1-3	TGTGCCAGTAGTATAATCCTCGGGAGTTATGACACCATATATTTT	CASSIILGSYDTIYF
.	.	TRBV2	TRBJ1-2	TGTGCCAGCAGTGGACAGGATAACTATGGCTACACCTTC	CASSGQDNYGYTF
TRBD2	.	TRBV9	TRBJ2-2	TGTGCCAGCAGCGGGGGGACTAGCGGGAGAATAGGCGGGGAGCTGTTTTTT	CASSGGTSGRIGGELFF
.	.	TRBV19	TRBJ2-1	TGTGCCAGTAGTATTTGGGAGACAGGTGCACAGTTCTTC	CASSIWETGAQFF
.	.	TRBV20-1	TRBJ1-2	TGCAGTGTCGGGGGAGGCTATGGCTACACCTTC	CSVGGGYGYTF
TRBD2	.	TRBV7-9	TRBJ2-7	TGTGCCAGCAGCTTAGCCGGGACTAGGGACGAGCAGTACTTC	CASSLAGTRDEQYF
.	.	TRBV2	TRBJ2-6	TGTGCCAGCAGCCTACTAGGGAGCTCTGGGGCCAACGTCCTGACTTTC	CASSLLGSSGANVLTF
.	.	TRBV7-9	TRBJ1-3	TGTGCCAGCAGCCGTACAAGGGGTAGCTCTGGAAACACCATATATTTT	CASSRTRGSSGNTIYF
.	.	TRBV5-6	TRBJ2-3	TGTGCCAGCAGCTTGGTCGGTCGGCGGGACCTCACAGATACGCAGTATTTT	CASSLVGRRDLTDTQYF
.	.	TRBV29-1	TRBJ2-2	TGCAGCGTTGAAGGGGCGGGATTAACGGGGGAGCTGTTTTTT	CSVEGAGLTGELFF
TRBD1	.	TRBV5-1	TRBJ2-3	TGCGCCAGCAGCTCCGGGACAGGGTTCACAGATACGCAGTATTTT	CASSSGTGFTDTQYF
.	.	TRBV7-8	TRBJ1-1	TGTGCCAGCAGCCAGGGACACCAGAACACTGAAGCTTTCTTT	CASSQGHQNTEAFF
TRBD2	.	TRBV28	TRBJ2-5	TGTGCCAGCAACCGGTCTCCTAGCGGGAGTATTCTCTTTGAGACCCAGTACTTC	CASNRSPSGSILFETQYF
TRBD1	.	TRBV27	TRBJ2-7	TGTGCCAGCAGAATAATCCCCGACAGGGTGTCCATTTCCTCCTACGAGCAGTACTTC	CASRIIPDRVSISSYEQYF
.	.	TRBV29-1	TRBJ2-7	TGCAGCGTTGATTGGGGGGAAGGGCAGTACTTC	CSVDWGEGQYF